These 27 T cell receptor beta chains were all obtained from the same sample, sequenced in a study of early T cells in non-severe SARS-CoV-2 infection. TCRdb reprocessed the 5' RACE reads via MiXCR and lists one record per CDR3 protein. Of fewer than 65,000 distinct CDR3 sequences detected, less than 9.5% appear once; the ten largest clones hold 8% to 11%. The sequences come from whole blood, collected at baseline. These receptors were obtained from an adult who was a healthcare worker with PCR-confirmed SARS-CoV-2 infection or an uninfected control (not recorded which).

This clonotype was picked up a small number of times. This rearrangement joins TRBV14 to TRBJ1-2; D is unresolved. The CDR3 is 14 amino acids. In germline, CDR1 is SGHDN, CDR2 FVKESK. V lost 0 bases and J 6 bases, leaving 11 bases between the germline ends. CDR3 coding DNA: TGTGCCAGCAGCCAAGATCGGCCCAGGAATGGCTACACCTTC. The encoded protein is CASSQDRPRNGYTF.

This clonotype was picked up many times. The chain links TRBV9 to TRBJ2-2; the D gene is possibly TRBD2 (6 bases). Between the trimmed V and J ends, which lost 3 bases and 5 bases, there was a span of 14 bases. Looked up from germline, CDR1 is SGDLS and CDR2 is YYNGEE. This CDR3 is built from 15 residues. The CDR3 loop is CASSAMGRGTGELFF. The CDR3 DNA sequence: TGTGCCAGCAGCGCCATGGGACGGGGGACCGGGGAGCTGTTTTTT.

In this sample, this clonotype turned up many times. The rearrangement links TRBV12-3 or TRBV12-4 to TRBJ2-7; possibly TRBD2 for D (6 bases). The CDR3 covers 16 residues. The V and J ends lost 3 bases and 3 bases respectively, with 18 bases between them. The CDR3 loop is CASSFGRDHLSYEQYF. The CDR3 coding sequence is TGTGCCAGCAGTTTTGGGCGGGACCACTTAAGCTACGAGCAGTACTTC.

This clonotype was observed a few times. The genes are TRBV16 and TRBJ1-5, with D maybe TRBD1 (5 bases). Germline loops: CDR1 KGHSY, CDR2 FQNENV. This CDR3 comprises 15 residues. V lost 0 bases and J 6 bases, leaving 12 bases between the germline ends. The CDR3 spells CASSQSQGGAQPQHF. CDR3 in DNA: TGTGCCAGCAGCCAATCCCAGGGAGGGGCTCAGCCCCAGCATTTT.

The rearrangement links TRBV18 to TRBJ1-5; perhaps TRBD1 as D (5 bases). Per the germline V gene, CDR1 is KGHSH and CDR2 is LQKENI. The length of the CDR3 is 15 residues. V was pared by 3 bases and J by 2 bases, with 11 bases between. The CDR3 nucleotides are TGTGCCAGCTCACCTCAGGGCATGGGCAATCAGCCCCAGCATTTT. Protein product: CASSPQGMGNQPQHF.

The chain combines TRBV2 with TRBJ2-7, with D perhaps TRBD2 (5 bases). The CDR3 length is 14 residues. Trimming removed 6 bases at V and 4 bases at J, with 16 bases between. Germline CDR1 SNHLY, CDR2 FYNNEI. CDR3: CASSVSGSRYEQYF. CDR3 DNA: TGTGCCAGCAGCGTATCGGGGTCCCGATACGAGCAGTACTTC.

Here the CDR3 reads CASLSFHEQYF. CDR3 DNA: TGTGCCAGTTTATCTTTCCACGAGCAGTACTTC. The chain uses TRBV7-8 and TRBJ2-7, with no clear D. From germline, CDR1 is SGHVS and CDR2 FQNEAQ. Trimming pared 9 bases from V and 5 bases from J, leaving 11 bases between. The CDR3 contains 11 residues.

This rearrangement joins TRBV20-1 to TRBJ2-1, with D hard to call. Trimming removed 0 bases at V and 4 bases at J, with 13 bases between. The germline CDR1 and CDR2 sequences are DFQATT and SNEGSKA (reference sequence). CDR3 size: 15 residues. CDR3 sequence: CSARDSKVLYNEQFF. The CDR3 DNA reads TGCAGTGCTAGAGATTCTAAAGTACTATACAATGAGCAGTTCTTC.

This clonotype has a count of ten or more. J is TRBJ2-4 and V is TRBV4-2; D is unclear. The germline V and J ends were trimmed by 2 bases and 5 bases, with 10 bases remaining between them. CDR3 length: 14 residues. Per germline, CDR1 LGHNA and CDR2 YNFKEQ. DNA for the CDR3: TGTGCCAGCAGCCAAACGGGCCGAGAAAACATTCAGTACTTC. Translation gives CASSQTGRENIQYF.

This clonotype showed up many times. The rearrangement uses TRBV27 and TRBJ2-2; possible D gene TRBD2, 7 bases. This CDR3 is 17 amino acids long. CDR1 is MNHEY, CDR2 SMNVEV, per germline (reference sequence). Trimming left V 2 bases short and J 0 bases short, with 13 bases between. CDR3 DNA: TGTGCCAGCAGTTTAAACCAGCGGGACACGAACACCGGGGAGCTGTTTTTT. It yields the protein CASSLNQRDTNTGELFF.

This clonotype was detected a few times. This chain joins TRBV7-9 and TRBJ2-7; no definite D call. The CDR3 has 15 amino acids. V was trimmed by 5 bases and J by 3 bases, leaving 17 bases between them. CDR1 and CDR2 from the germline V gene are SEHNR and FQNEAQ (reference sequence). This chain's CDR3 is CASSPSGADIYEQYF. The CDR3, as DNA: TGTGCCAGCAGCCCCTCAGGTGCCGACATCTACGAGCAGTACTTC.

This rearrangement joins TRBV6-2 or TRBV6-3 to TRBJ2-4, with D possibly matching TRBD2 (6 bases). The length of the CDR3 is 16 residues. The germline V gene has CDR1 MNHEY and CDR2 SVGEGT. Trimming left V 6 bases short and J 3 bases short, with 18 bases between. This CDR3 reads CASSSGGPGLKNIQYF. The CDR3 nucleotides read TGTGCCAGCAGCTCTGGAGGTCCGGGACTCAAAAACATTCAGTACTTC.

This clonotype was seen a few times. The chain employs TRBV12-3 or TRBV12-4 and TRBJ2-1, with no clear D. The CDR3 covers 13 residues. The V gene lost 1 base and the J gene lost 5 bases, with 6 bases spanning the gap. CDR3 loop: CASSLGSHNEQFF. The CDR3, as DNA: TGTGCCAGCAGTTTAGGGAGCCACAATGAGCAGTTCTTC.

Many counts were recorded for this clonotype. The rearrangement links TRBV14 to TRBJ2-1; 11 bases fit TRBD2. CDR3 length equals 16 residues. Germline V gives CDR1 SGHDN, CDR2 FVKESK. V was pared by 2 bases and J by 6 bases, with 6 bases of the junction left unmatched. This chain's CDR3 is CASSQLGLAGINEQFF. CDR3 nucleotide sequence: TGTGCCAGCAGCCAATTAGGACTAGCGGGCATCAATGAGCAGTTCTTC.

The chain is built from TRBV7-9 and TRBJ2-7, with 7 bases that match TRBD1. Losses at the gene ends were 5 bases for V and 2 bases for J; bases not matched to a gene: 6. The CDR3 extends over 14 amino acids. Germline V gives CDR1 SEHNR, CDR2 FQNEAQ (reference sequence). The CDR3 DNA reads TGTGCCAGCAGCAAGGGACAGATGACCTACGAGCAGTACTTC. This sequence encodes CASSKGQMTYEQYF.

This clonotype was picked up many times. The chain uses TRBV11-2 and TRBJ2-2; D is undetermined. Trimming took 2 bases from V and 5 from J, leaving 0 bases between them. CDR1 is SGHAT and CDR2 is FQNNGV in the germline V gene. The CDR3 extends over 11 amino acids. The chain's CDR3 is CASSLTGELFF. The CDR3 nucleotides are TGTGCCAGCAGCTTAACCGGGGAGCTGTTTTTT.

This clonotype was picked up many times. The chain uses TRBV27 and TRBJ2-3; 10 nucleotides match TRBD2. Germline V gene lookup returns CDR1 MNHEY and CDR2 SMNVEV (reference sequence). V lost 3 bases, J lost 5 bases, and 5 bases stayed unmatched. The CDR3 has 15 amino acids. CDR3 nucleotides: TGTGCCAGCAGTTTTGCTAGCGGGAGTTTAGATACGCAGTATTTT. Encoded protein: CASSFASGSLDTQYF.

This clonotype appeared once. A read error may explain this, as a much larger clone is one base away. V and J are TRBV7-8 and TRBJ2-7; tentatively, D is TRBD1 (5 bases). The CDR3 spans 15 residues. Germline V CDR1 and CDR2: SGHVS, FQNEAQ. In DNA, the CDR3 is TGTGCCAGCAGCTTCGGCAGGGCCGACCCCTACGATCAGTACTTC. Residues: CASSFGRADPYDQYF. The whole variable domain, remainder taken from reference TRBV7-8 and TRBJ2-7, is GAGVSQSPRYKVAKRGQDVALRCDPISGHVSLFWYQQALGQGPEFLTYFQNEAQLDKSGLPSDRFFAERPEGSVSTLKIQRTQQEDSAVYLCASSFGRADPYDQYFGPGTRLTVT.

This clonotype was counted a few times. V is TRBV20-1 and J is TRBJ2-3, with 7 bases that match TRBD2. Germline V gene lookup returns CDR1 DFQATT and CDR2 SNEGSKA (reference sequence). The ends lost 0 bases at V and 5 bases at J; junction bases unmatched: 8. The CDR3 covers 15 residues. CDR3 sequence reads: CSARDFGRSGDTQYF. In DNA form, the CDR3 reads TGCAGTGCTAGAGATTTCGGGAGGTCTGGAGATACGCAGTATTTT.

This clonotype was observed a handful of times. This chain links TRBV9 with TRBJ2-1; D perhaps matches TRBD1 (6 bases). In germline, CDR1 is SGDLS, CDR2 YYNGEE. The CDR3 is 16 amino acids. Trimming took off 2 bases at V and 5 bases at J, with 17 bases between the two ends. CDR3 in amino acids: CASSVLRDNANNEQFF. In DNA form, the CDR3 reads TGTGCCAGCAGCGTCCTCCGGGACAATGCGAACAATGAGCAGTTCTTC.

The chain employs TRBV7-2 and TRBJ1-5, with unresolved D. Germline CDR1 and CDR2: SGHTA and FQGNSA. The CDR3 spans 12 residues. Deletions cut 2 bases from V and 7 bases from J, with 6 bases between. In DNA, the CDR3 is TGTGCCAGCAGCTTACTACACCAGCCCCAGCATTTT. Translating it yields CASSLLHQPQHF.

CDR3 nucleotide sequence: TGTGCCAGTAGTATTATACAGGGGTGGACCGGGGAGCTGTTTTTT. Translated: CASSIIQGWTGELFF. The chain combines TRBV19 with TRBJ2-2; 7 bases map to TRBD1. This CDR3 comprises 15 residues. Germline values: CDR1 LNHDA, CDR2 SQIVND (reference sequence). The ends lost 3 bases at V and 5 bases at J; junction bases unmatched: 6.

This clonotype was recorded at least ten times. This chain uses TRBV5-6 with TRBJ1-1; possible D gene TRBD1, 6 bases. Trimming pared 0 bases from V and 8 bases from J, leaving 11 bases between. The CDR3 sequence is 13 residues long. Germline CDR1 and CDR2: SGHDT and YYEEEE. CDR3 in amino acids: CASSLVYRAEAFF. CDR3 sequence (DNA): TGTGCCAGCAGCTTGGTGTACAGGGCGGAAGCTTTCTTT.

This clonotype was seen at least ten times. V is TRBV28 and J is TRBJ2-5; 14 bases line up with TRBD2. The ends lost 6 bases at V and 5 bases at J; junction bases unmatched: 5. The CDR3 runs to 15 residues. CDR1 MDHEN and CDR2 SYDVKM come from the germline V gene. The CDR3 spells CASSPRLAGGETQYF. In DNA, the CDR3 is TGTGCCAGCAGCCCCAGACTAGCGGGAGGGGAGACCCAGTACTTC. The full variable domain, rest sourced from reference TRBV28 and TRBJ2-5, is DVKVTQSSRYLVKRTGEKVFLECVQDMDHENMFWYRQDPGLGLRLIYFSYDVKMKEKGDIPEGYSVSREKKERFSLILESASTNQTSMYLCASSPRLAGGETQYFGPGTRLLVL.

The sample holds many counts of this clonotype. V is TRBV4-3 and J is TRBJ2-3; D may correspond to TRBD1 or TRBD2 (6 bases each). CDR3 length equals 16 residues. Germline V gene data show CDR1 as LGHNA and CDR2 as YSLEER. Trimming shortened V by 0 bases and J by 4 bases, and 14 bases separated the two germline ends. CDR3 protein: CASSQEQGGGPDTQYF. The DNA for the CDR3 is TGCGCCAGCAGCCAAGAGCAAGGGGGAGGACCAGATACGCAGTATTTT.

This clonotype occurred many times. The V call is TRBV9, the J call TRBJ1-2; D remains ambiguous. The CDR3 contains 12 residues. Germline CDR1 reads SGDLS; CDR2 reads YYNGEE. The V end was cut by 2 bases, the J end by 3 bases, with 5 bases between. The CDR3 spells CASSVRDYGYTF. CDR3 DNA: TGTGCCAGCAGCGTTAGAGACTATGGCTACACCTTC.

This clonotype has just a few counts. CDR3 sequence: CASSLVISPNTGELFF. The CDR3 DNA reads as TGTGCCAGCAGCTTAGTTATATCCCCGAACACCGGGGAGCTGTTTTTT. V and J are TRBV7-2 and TRBJ2-2; D not certain. Trimming removed 1 base from V and 0 bases from J, with 9 bases in between. The CDR3 consists of 16 residues. The germline CDR1 and CDR2 sequences are SGHTA and FQGNSA.